The rows below give T cell receptor beta chains drawn from one sample of a study of blood T cell repertoires in COVID-19. The repertoire was sequenced with immunoSEQ multiplex PCR; TCRdb's copy has only in-frame clones and lacks some. The table has approximately 300,000 clones, roughly 90% seen once. The sample was PBMCs or T cells enriched from blood (not recorded which). The receptor set was obtained from a woman aged 25 to 39 who had recovered from COVID-19. The CDR3 runs from the conserved cysteine through the conserved F or W. The order of the fields is J gene, V gene, D gene, CDR3 length, clone size, CDR3 protein, CDR3 DNA. D genes are given only for firm matches. Size tells how often a clone was seen (once, few, many) or the class of an expanded clone, and some rows leave it out.

TRBJ2-3 TRBV5-5 - 15 - CASTHSSSSTDTQYF TGTGCCAGCACCCACTCTTCCTCTAGCACAGATACGCAGTATTTT
TRBJ2-7 TRBV19 TRBD1 13 - CASNGRGNYEQYF TGTGCCAGTAACGGCAGGGGGAACTACGAGCAGTACTTC
TRBJ1-2 TRBV7-2 - 14 - CASIEGGPNYGYTF TGTGCCAGCATCGAGGGGGGGCCAAATTATGGCTACACCTTC
TRBJ1-1 TRBV18 - 14 - CASSPRRDLREAFF TGTGCCAGCTCACCACGGCGCGACCTCAGGGAAGCTTTCTTT
TRBJ2-1 TRBV3-1/TRBV3-2 TRBD2 17 once CASSPQDGGAINNEQFF TGTGCCAGCAGCCCCCAGGACGGGGGGGCTATAAACAATGAGCAGTTCTTC
TRBJ1-2 TRBV4-2 - 13 - CASSQDLDIGYTF TGTGCCAGCAGCCAAGATTTAGACATCGGCTACACCTTC
TRBJ1-1 TRBV19 TRBD1 15 - CASSMRDSPATEAFF TGTGCCAGTAGTATGAGGGACAGCCCCGCGACAGAAGCTTTCTTT
TRBJ2-1 TRBV2 TRBD1 14 - CASSEVTGYNEQFF TGTGCCAGCAGTGAAGTGACAGGGTATAATGAGCAGTTCTTC
TRBJ1-2 TRBV28 - 15 once CASSLPRTNNYGYTF TGTGCCAGCAGTTTACCCCGGACTAATAACTATGGCTACACCTTC
TRBJ1-2 TRBV28 - 13 - CASSPAGGYGYTF TGTGCCAGCAGCCCGGCGGGGGGCTATGGCTACACCTTC
TRBJ2-2 TRBV11-2 TRBD2 15 - CASRTWTSSSGELFF TGTGCCAGCAGGACGTGGACTAGCTCCTCCGGGGAGCTGTTTTTT
TRBJ1-3 TRBV12-3/TRBV12-4 - 13 - CASRADSGNTIYF TGTGCCAGCAGGGCGGACTCTGGAAACACCATATATTTT
TRBJ1-4 TRBV27 - 14 - CASSSDATNEKLFF TGTGCCAGCAGTTCAGATGCAACTAATGAAAAACTGTTTTTT
TRBJ1-1 TRBV5-1 - 14 - CASSPGPTGTEAFF TGCGCCAGCAGCCCCGGGCCGACGGGGACTGAAGCTTTCTTT
TRBJ1-2 TRBV3-1/TRBV3-2 TRBD1 14 - CASSQEGQGYGYTF TGTGCCAGCAGCCAAGAGGGACAGGGTTACGGCTACACCTTC
TRBJ1-1 TRBV19 - 13 - CASSIERNTEAFF TGTGCCAGTAGTATAGAGAGAAACACTGAAGCTTTCTTT
TRBJ1-1 TRBV3-1/TRBV3-2 TRBD1 20 - CASSQESGLGTVISDTEAFF TGTGCCAGCAGCCAAGAGTCGGGCCTGGGGACAGTTATTTCGGACACTGAAGCTTTCTTT
TRBJ2-7 TRBV28 - 16 - CASSFLLQASSYEQYF TGTGCCAGCAGTTTCCTTCTGCAGGCTTCCTCCTACGAGCAGTACTTC
TRBJ1-6 TRBV28 TRBD1 15 few CASSSDRASGSPLHF TGTGCCAGCAGTTCCGACAGGGCAAGCGGTTCACCCCTCCACTTT
TRBJ2-2 TRBV7-3 - 14 - CASSSTPGTGELFF TGTGCCAGCAGCTCGACCCCAGGGACCGGGGAGCTGTTTTTT
TRBJ1-6 TRBV10-3 - 14 - CAISEEQGNSPLHF TGTGCCATCAGTGAGGAACAGGGAAATTCACCCCTCCACTTT
TRBJ2-1 TRBV24-1 TRBD2 16 - CATSGGTSGRRDEQFF TGTGCCACCAGTGGCGGGACTAGCGGGAGGAGGGATGAGCAGTTCTTC
TRBJ2-1 TRBV6-5 - 14 - CASRGAISYNEQFF TGTGCCAGCAGGGGGGCCATATCCTACAATGAGCAGTTCTTC
TRBJ1-2 TRBV12-3/TRBV12-4 - 12 - CASSLDSYGYTF TGTGCCAGCAGTTTAGACAGCTATGGCTACACCTTC
TRBJ1-4 TRBV19 - 15 - CASSRQGLTNEKLFF TGTGCCAGTAGTCGGCAGGGGTTGACTAATGAAAAACTGTTTTTT
TRBJ1-3 TRBV5-1 - 13 - CASSRESGNTIYF TGCGCCAGCAGCCGGGAGTCTGGAAACACCATATATTTT
TRBJ2-5 TRBV7-9 TRBD1 14 - CASSLTGYQETQYF TGTGCCAGCAGCTTGACAGGGTACCAAGAGACCCAGTACTTC
TRBJ2-7 TRBV27 - 12 once CASSTSSYEQYF TGTGCCAGCAGCACTAGTTCCTACGAGCAGTACTTC
TRBJ1-5 TRBV5-1 TRBD1 14 - CASSWGTGEQPQHF TGCGCCAGCAGCTGGGGGACAGGCGAGCAGCCCCAGCATTTT
TRBJ1-2 TRBV12-3/TRBV12-4 - 12 few CASSLSLSGYTF TGTGCCAGCAGTTTAAGTCTGAGTGGCTACACCTTC
TRBJ1-5 TRBV3-1/TRBV3-2 - 16 - CASSQGSGSGNQPQHF TGTGCCAGCAGCCAAGGATCCGGGAGCGGCAATCAGCCCCAGCATTTT
TRBJ2-5 TRBV7-9 TRBD1 14 - CASSDRGRGETQYF TGTGCCAGCAGCGACAGGGGGCGCGGGGAGACCCAGTACTTC
TRBJ2-2 TRBV4-3 - 14 - CASSQVRGTGELFF TGCGCCAGCAGCCAAGTCAGGGGCACCGGGGAGCTGTTTTTT
TRBJ2-7 TRBV6-5 - 14 - CASSQQQRGYEQYF TGTGCCAGCAGTCAGCAACAGAGGGGGTACGAGCAGTACTTC
TRBJ1-5 TRBV6-5 - 14 - CASRGAYSNQPQHF TGTGCCAGCAGGGGGGCTTATAGCAATCAGCCCCAGCATTTT
TRBJ2-7 TRBV27 TRBD1 15 - CASRQPGQGTYEQYF TGTGCCAGCAGGCAACCGGGACAGGGCACCTACGAGCAGTACTTC
TRBJ2-3 TRBV11-1 - 13 - CASSLVSPDTQYF TGTGCCAGCAGCTTAGTTAGTCCAGATACGCAGTATTTT
TRBJ1-5 TRBV7-2 - 16 - CASSQGPGNSNQPQHF TGTGCCAGCAGCCAAGGGCCAGGGAATAGCAATCAGCCCCAGCATTTT
TRBJ1-2 TRBV7-9 TRBD1 13 - CASSSLRGDGYTF TGTGCCAGCAGTTCGCTCAGGGGGGATGGCTACACCTTC
TRBJ2-7 TRBV7-9 TRBD2 17 - CASSLRLAGPRQGEQYF TGTGCCAGCAGCCTTCGACTAGCGGGCCCGAGGCAAGGGGAGCAGTACTTC
TRBJ1-5 TRBV5-8 - 14 - CASSLRGGNQPQHF TGTGCCAGCAGCTTGCGGGGAGGGAATCAGCCCCAGCATTTT
TRBJ1-1 TRBV18 TRBD1 11 - CASTGQTEAFF TGTGCCAGCACGGGACAGACGGAAGCTTTCTTT
TRBJ2-1 TRBV10-3 - 13 - CAITPSSYNEQFF TGTGCCATCACCCCTAGCAGCTACAATGAGCAGTTCTTC
TRBJ1-1 TRBV4-3 - 14 - CASSQGDINTEAFF TGCGCCAGCAGCCAAGGGGACATTAACACTGAAGCTTTCTTT
TRBJ2-1 TRBV24-1 TRBD1 13 - CAIRDRGSNEQFF TGTGCCATCCGGGACAGGGGTAGTAATGAGCAGTTCTTC
TRBJ2-5 TRBV12-3/TRBV12-4 - 13 - CASSLAQGETQYF TGTGCCAGCAGTTTAGCGCAGGGAGAGACCCAGTACTTC
TRBJ2-3 TRBV6-2/TRBV6-3 - 16 - CASSYAEVGSKDTQYF TGTGCCAGCAGTTACGCCGAGGTCGGGAGTAAAGATACGCAGTATTTT
TRBJ2-7 TRBV6-5 TRBD2 16 - CASSFGAGGPAGEQYF TGTGCCAGCAGTTTTGGGGCGGGAGGGCCCGCCGGCGAGCAGTACTTC
TRBJ1-1 TRBV27 TRBD1 17 - CASDTLYRGRGNTEAFF TGTGCCAGCGACACACTCTACAGGGGGCGAGGAAACACTGAAGCTTTCTTT
TRBJ2-1 TRBV9 - 11 - CARELENEQFF TGTGCCAGAGAGCTTGAAAATGAGCAGTTCTTC
TRBJ2-2 TRBV5-4 TRBD1 15 - CASSLGGQATGELFF TGTGCCAGCAGCTTGGGGGGACAGGCCACCGGGGAGCTGTTTTTT
TRBJ2-7 TRBV15 - 16 few CATSRDPPVVAYEQYF TGTGCCACCAGCAGAGACCCTCCGGTTGTAGCCTACGAGCAGTACTTC
TRBJ2-2 TRBV29-1 TRBD2 14 - CSVKGLDPTGELFF TGCAGCGTAAAGGGACTAGATCCCACCGGGGAGCTGTTTTTT
TRBJ1-1 TRBV27 TRBD1 15 - CASSSRTGGITEAFF TGTGCCAGCAGTTCCCGGACAGGGGGGATTACTGAAGCTTTCTTT
TRBJ2-1 TRBV19 - 15 - CASRRTPSSYNEQFF TGTGCCAGTAGGCGGACACCGAGCTCCTACAATGAGCAGTTCTTC